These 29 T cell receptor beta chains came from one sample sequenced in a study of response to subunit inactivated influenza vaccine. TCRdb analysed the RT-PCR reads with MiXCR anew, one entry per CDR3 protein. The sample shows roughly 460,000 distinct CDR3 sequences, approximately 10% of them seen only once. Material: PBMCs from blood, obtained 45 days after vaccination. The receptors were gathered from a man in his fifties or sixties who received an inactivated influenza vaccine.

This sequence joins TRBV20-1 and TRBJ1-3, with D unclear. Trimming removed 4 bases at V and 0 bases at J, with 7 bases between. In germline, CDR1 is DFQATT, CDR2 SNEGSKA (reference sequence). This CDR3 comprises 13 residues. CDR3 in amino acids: CSATVISGNTIYF. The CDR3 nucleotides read TGCAGTGCTACGGTGATCTCTGGAAACACCATATATTTT.

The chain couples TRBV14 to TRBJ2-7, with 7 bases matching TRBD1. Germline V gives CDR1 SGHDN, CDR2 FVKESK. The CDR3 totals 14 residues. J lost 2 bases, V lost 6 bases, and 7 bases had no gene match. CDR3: CASRRKQGTYEQYF. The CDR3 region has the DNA TGTGCCAGCAGGAGAAAACAGGGGACCTACGAGCAGTACTTC.

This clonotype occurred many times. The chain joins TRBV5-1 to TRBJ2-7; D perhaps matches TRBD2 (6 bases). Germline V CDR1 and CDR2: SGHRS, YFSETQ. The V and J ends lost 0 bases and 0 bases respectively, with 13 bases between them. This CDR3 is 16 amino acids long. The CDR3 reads CASSLAASEHSYEQYF. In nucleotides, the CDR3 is TGCGCCAGCAGCTTGGCCGCTAGCGAACACTCCTACGAGCAGTACTTC.

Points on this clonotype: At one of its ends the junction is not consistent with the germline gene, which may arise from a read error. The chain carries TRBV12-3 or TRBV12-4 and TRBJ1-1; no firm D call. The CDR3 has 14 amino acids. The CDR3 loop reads CANSLYGTNTEAFF. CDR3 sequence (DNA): TGTGCCAACAGTTTGTACGGAACGAACACTGAAGCTTTCTTT.

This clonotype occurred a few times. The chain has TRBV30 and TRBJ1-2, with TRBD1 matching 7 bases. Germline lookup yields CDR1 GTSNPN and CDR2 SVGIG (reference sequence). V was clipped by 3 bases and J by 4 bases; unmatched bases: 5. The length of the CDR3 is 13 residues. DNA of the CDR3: TGTGCCTGGAGGGCAGGGGGAGTCTATGGCTACACCTTC. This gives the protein CAWRAGGVYGYTF.

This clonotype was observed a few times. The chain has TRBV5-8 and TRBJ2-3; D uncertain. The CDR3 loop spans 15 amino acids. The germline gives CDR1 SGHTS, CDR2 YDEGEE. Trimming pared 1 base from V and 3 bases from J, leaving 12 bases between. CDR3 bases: TGTGCCAGCAGCTTGAAGCACCACCAAACAGATACGCAGTATTTT. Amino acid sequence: CASSLKHHQTDTQYF.

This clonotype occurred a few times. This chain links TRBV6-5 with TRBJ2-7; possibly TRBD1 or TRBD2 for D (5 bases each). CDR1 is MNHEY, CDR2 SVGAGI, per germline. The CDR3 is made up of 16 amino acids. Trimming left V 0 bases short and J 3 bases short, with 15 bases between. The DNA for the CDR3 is TGTGCCAGCAGTTACTCGGATGGGACCCCCCTCTACGAGCAGTACTTC. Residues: CASSYSDGTPLYEQYF.

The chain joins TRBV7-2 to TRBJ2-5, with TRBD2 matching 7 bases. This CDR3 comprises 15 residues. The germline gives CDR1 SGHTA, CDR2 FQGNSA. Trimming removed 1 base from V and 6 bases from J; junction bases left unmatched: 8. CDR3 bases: TGTGCCAGCAGCTTAGATCCGGGGGGAGGGAAGACCCAGTACTTC. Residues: CASSLDPGGGKTQYF.

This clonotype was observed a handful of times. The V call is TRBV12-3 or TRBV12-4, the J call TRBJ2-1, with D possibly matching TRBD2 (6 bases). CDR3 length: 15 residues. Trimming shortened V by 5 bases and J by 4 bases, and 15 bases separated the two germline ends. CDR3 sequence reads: CASSLGRGIYNEQFF. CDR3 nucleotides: TGTGCCAGCAGTCTCGGACGGGGGATATACAATGAGCAGTTCTTC.

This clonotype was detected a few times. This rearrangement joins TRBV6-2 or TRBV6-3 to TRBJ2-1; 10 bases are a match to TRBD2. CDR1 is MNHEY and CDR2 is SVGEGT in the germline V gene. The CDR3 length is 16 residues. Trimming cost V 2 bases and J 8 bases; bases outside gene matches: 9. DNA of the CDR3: TGTGCCAGCAGTTACGGAGCGGGAGGGCTGGCGGATGAGCAGTTCTTC. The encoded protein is CASSYGAGGLADEQFF.

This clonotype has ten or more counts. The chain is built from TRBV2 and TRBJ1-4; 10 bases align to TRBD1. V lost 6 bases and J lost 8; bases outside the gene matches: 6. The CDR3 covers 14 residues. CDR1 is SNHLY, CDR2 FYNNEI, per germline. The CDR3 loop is CASRWTGGGEKLFF. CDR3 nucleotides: TGTGCCAGCAGGTGGACAGGGGGTGGAGAAAAACTGTTTTTT. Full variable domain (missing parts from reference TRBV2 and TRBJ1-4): EPEVTQTPSHQVTQMGQEVILRCVPISNHLYFYWYRQILGQKVEFLVSFYNNEISEKSEIFDDQFSVERPDGSNFTLKIRSTKLEDSAMYFCASRWTGGGEKLFFGSGTQLSVL.

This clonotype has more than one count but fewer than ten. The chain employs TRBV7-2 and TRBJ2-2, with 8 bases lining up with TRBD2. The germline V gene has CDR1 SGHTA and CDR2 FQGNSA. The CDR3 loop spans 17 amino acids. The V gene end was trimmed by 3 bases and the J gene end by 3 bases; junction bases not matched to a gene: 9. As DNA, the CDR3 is TGTGCCAGCAGCTTCGCCGGGGGGGTCGGTTACACCGGGGAGCTGTTTTTT. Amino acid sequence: CASSFAGGVGYTGELFF. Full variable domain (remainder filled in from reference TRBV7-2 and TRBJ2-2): GAGVSQSPSNKVTEKGKDVELRCDPISGHTALYWYRQSLGQGLEFLIYFQGNSAPDKSGLPSDRFSAERTGGSVSTLTIQRTQQEDSAVYLCASSFAGGVGYTGELFFGEGSRLTVL.

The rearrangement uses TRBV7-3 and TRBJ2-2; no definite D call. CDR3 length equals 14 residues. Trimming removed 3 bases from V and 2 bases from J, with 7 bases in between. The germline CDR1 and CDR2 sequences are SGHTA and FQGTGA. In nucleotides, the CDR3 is TGTGCCAGCAGCTTTGAGACAAACACCGGGGAGCTGTTTTTT. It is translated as CASSFETNTGELFF.

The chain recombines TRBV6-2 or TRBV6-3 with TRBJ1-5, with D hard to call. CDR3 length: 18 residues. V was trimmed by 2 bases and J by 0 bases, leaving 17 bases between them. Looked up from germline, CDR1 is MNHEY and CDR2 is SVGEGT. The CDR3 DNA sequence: TGTGCCAGCAGTTACAGCGGACGAATCTTTTATAGCAATCAGCCCCAGCATTTT. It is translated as CASSYSGRIFYSNQPQHF.

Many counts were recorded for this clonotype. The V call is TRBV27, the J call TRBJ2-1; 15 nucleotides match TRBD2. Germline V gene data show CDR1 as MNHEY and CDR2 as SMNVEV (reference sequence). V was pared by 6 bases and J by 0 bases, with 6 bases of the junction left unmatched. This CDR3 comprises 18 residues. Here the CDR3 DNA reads TGTGCCAGCAGCAGGACTAGCGGGGGGGACAGCTCCTACAATGAGCAGTTCTTC. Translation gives CASSRTSGGDSSYNEQFF.

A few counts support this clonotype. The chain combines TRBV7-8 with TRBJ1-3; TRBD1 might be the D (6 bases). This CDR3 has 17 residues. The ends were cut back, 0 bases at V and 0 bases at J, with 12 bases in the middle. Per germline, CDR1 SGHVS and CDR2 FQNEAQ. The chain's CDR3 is CASSLAYGRGSGNTIYF. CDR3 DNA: TGTGCCAGCAGCTTAGCGTATGGCAGGGGCTCTGGAAACACCATATATTTT.

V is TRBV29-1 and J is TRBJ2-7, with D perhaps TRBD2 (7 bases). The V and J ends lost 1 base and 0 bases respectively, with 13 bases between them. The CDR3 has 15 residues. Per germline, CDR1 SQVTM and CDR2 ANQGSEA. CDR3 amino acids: CSVEGGGGSSYEQYF. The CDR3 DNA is TGCAGCGTTGAAGGAGGGGGAGGGAGCTCCTACGAGCAGTACTTC.

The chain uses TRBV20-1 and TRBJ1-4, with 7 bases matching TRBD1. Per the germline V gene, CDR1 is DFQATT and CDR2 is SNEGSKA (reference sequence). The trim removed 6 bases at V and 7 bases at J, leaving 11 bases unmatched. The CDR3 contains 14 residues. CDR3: CSARPRQGPEKLFF. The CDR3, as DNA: TGCAGTGCCCGTCCGAGACAGGGACCTGAAAAACTGTTTTTT.

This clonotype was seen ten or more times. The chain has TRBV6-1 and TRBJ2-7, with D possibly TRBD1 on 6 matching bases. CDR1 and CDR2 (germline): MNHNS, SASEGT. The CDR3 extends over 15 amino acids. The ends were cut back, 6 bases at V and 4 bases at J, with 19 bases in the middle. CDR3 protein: CASSGAQGSTYEQYF. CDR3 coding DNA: TGTGCCAGCAGCGGAGCCCAGGGGAGTACGTACGAGCAGTACTTC.

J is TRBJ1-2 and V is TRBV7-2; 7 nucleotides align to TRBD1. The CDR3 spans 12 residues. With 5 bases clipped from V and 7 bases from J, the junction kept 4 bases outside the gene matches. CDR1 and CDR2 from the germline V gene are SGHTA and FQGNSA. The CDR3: CASSETGSGYTF. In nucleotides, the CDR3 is TGTGCCAGCAGCGAGACAGGGAGTGGCTACACCTTC.

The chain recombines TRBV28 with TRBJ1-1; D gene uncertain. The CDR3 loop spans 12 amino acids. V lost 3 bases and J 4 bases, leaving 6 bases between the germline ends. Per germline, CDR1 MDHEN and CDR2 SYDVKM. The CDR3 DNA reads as TGTGCCAGCAGTTTTCGGGCCACTGAAGCTTTCTTT. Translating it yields CASSFRATEAFF.

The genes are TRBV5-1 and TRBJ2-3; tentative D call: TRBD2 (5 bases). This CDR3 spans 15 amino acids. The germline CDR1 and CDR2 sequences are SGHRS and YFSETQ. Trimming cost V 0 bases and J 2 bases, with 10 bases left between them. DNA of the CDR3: TGCGCCAGCAGCTTGGTCGGGATTACCACAGATACGCAGTATTTT. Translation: CASSLVGITTDTQYF.

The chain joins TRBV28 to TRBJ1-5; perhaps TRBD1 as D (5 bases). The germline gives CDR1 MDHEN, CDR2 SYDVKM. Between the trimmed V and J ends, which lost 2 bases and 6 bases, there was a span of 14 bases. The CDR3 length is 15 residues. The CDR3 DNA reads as TGTGCCAGCAGTTTAAGGCAGGGAGCGTTTCAGCCCCAGCATTTT. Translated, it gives CASSLRQGAFQPQHF.

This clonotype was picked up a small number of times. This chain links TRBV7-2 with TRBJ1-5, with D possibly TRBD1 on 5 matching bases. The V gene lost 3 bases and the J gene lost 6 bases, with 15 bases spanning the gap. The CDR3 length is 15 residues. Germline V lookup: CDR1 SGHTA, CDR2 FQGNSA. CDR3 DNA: TGTGCCAGCAGCTTGAGCCCAGGGACGAGTCAGCCCCAGCATTTT. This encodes CASSLSPGTSQPQHF.

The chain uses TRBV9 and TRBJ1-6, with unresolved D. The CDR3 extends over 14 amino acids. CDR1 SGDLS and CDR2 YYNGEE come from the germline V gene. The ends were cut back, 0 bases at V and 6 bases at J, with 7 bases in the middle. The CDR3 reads CASSVVGFNSPLHF. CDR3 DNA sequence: TGTGCCAGCAGCGTAGTAGGGTTTAATTCACCCCTCCACTTT.

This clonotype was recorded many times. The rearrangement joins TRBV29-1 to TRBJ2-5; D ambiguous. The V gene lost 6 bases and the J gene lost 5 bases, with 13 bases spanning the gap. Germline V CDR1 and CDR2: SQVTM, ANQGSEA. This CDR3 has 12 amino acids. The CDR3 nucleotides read TGCAGCGTGGACCCTGGGTCGGAGACCCAGTACTTC. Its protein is CSVDPGSETQYF.

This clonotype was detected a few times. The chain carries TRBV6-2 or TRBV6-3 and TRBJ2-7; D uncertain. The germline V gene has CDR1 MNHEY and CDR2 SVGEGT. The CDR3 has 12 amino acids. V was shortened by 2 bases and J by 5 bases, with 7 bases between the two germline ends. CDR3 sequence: CASSYPPHEQYF. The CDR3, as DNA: TGTGCCAGCAGTTACCCCCCCCACGAGCAGTACTTC.

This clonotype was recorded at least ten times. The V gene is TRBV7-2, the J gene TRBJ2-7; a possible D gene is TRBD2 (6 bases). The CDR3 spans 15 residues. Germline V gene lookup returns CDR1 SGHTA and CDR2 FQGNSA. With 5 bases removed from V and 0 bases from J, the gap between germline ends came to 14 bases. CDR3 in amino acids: CASSPFSGSSYEQYF. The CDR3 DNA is TGTGCCAGCAGCCCCTTTAGCGGAAGCTCCTACGAGCAGTACTTC.

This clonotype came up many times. CDR3 coding DNA: TGCAGTGCTAGTGTGGGGGGATCACCCTATACGCAGTATTTT. Translated: CSASVGGSPYTQYF. The gene calls are TRBV20-1 and TRBJ2-3; weak D call: TRBD2 (6 bases). The CDR3 has 14 residues. Germline-derived CDR1 and CDR2 are DFQATT and SNEGSKA (reference sequence). Deletions cut 3 bases from V and 7 bases from J, with 17 bases between.